One and the same sample provided the 23 T cell receptor beta chains below, sequenced in a study of blood T cell repertoires in COVID-19. The assay was immunoSEQ multiplex PCR, and TCRdb's table has in-frame clones only and misses some. This sample has 110,000 to 150,000 clones, with approximately 84% found just once. Sequencing was performed on peripheral blood. These receptors originate from a woman aged 55 to 70 with acute or convalescent COVID-19.

This clone came up a few times. The V call is TRBV6-2 or TRBV6-3, the J call TRBJ1-5, with no clear D. Germline CDR1 is MNHEY and CDR2 is SVGEGT. V dropped 5 bases and J dropped 0 bases, with 17 bases sitting between them. CDR3 length: 17 residues. Here the CDR3 reads CASSRFWRRRSNQPQHF. The CDR3 coding sequence is TGTGCCAGCAGTAGGTTTTGGCGGCGGCGTAGCAATCAGCCCCAGCATTTT.

The chain recombines TRBV7-3 with TRBJ2-1; weak D call: TRBD1 (6 bases). V lost 3 bases to trimming and J lost 3 bases, with 6 bases between them. CDR1 is SGHTA and CDR2 is FQGTGA in the germline V gene. The CDR3 extends over 13 amino acids. The CDR3 here is CASSLDSYNEQFF. The CDR3 nucleotides are TGTGCCAGCAGCTTGGACAGCTACAATGAGCAGTTCTTC.

CDR3 amino acids: CSASALAYEQYF. In nucleotides, the CDR3 is TGCAGTGCTAGTGCACTAGCCTACGAGCAGTACTTC. This chain joins TRBV20-1 and TRBJ2-7, with D possibly matching TRBD2 (5 bases). Looked up from germline, CDR1 is DFQATT and CDR2 is SNEGSKA (reference sequence). The V end lost 3 bases, the J end lost 2 bases, and 8 bases lay between the germline ends. The CDR3 is 12 amino acids.

This CDR3 is CASSPLQYSYEQYF. In DNA form, the CDR3 reads TGCGCCAGCAGCCCCTTACAGTACTCCTACGAGCAGTACTTC. The V gene is TRBV4-1, the J gene TRBJ2-7, with D hard to call. The CDR3 covers 14 residues. Trimming left V 4 bases short and J 0 bases short, with 10 bases between. Germline V CDR1 and CDR2: MGHRA, YSYEKL.

This clone has a single count. The V gene is TRBV25-1, the J gene TRBJ2-1; 7 nucleotides match TRBD1. Trimming at V came to 1 base and at J to 6 bases, leaving 15 bases not matched to a gene. The CDR3 consists of 18 residues. Germline CDR1 reads MGHDK; CDR2 reads SYGVNS. Written as DNA, the CDR3 is TGTGCCAGCAGTGAATCTCGTACGAGGGCCGGGACAGTCAATGAGCAGTTCTTC. Its translation: CASSESRTRAGTVNEQFF.

This clone appeared a few times. CDR3 in amino acids: CASSMGGFNSPLHF. CDR3 DNA sequence: TGTGCCAGTAGTATGGGAGGCTTTAATTCACCCCTCCACTTT. The V call is TRBV19, the J call TRBJ1-6; no clear D. V shed 3 bases and J shed 6 bases, with 9 bases lying between them. The CDR3 is 14 residues long. Germline CDR1 is LNHDA and CDR2 is SQIVND (reference sequence).

This clone came up a few times. The chain couples TRBV30 to TRBJ2-1, with TRBD2 matching over 9 bases. J was trimmed by 7 bases and V by 2 bases; bases with no gene match: 12. CDR1 and CDR2 from the germline V gene are GTSNPN and SVGIG (reference sequence). CDR3 size: 16 residues. CDR3 bases: TGTGCCTGGAGTCCATGGGGACTAGCTGTGGGGAATGAGCAGTTCTTC. Its translation: CAWSPWGLAVGNEQFF.

The V and J genes are TRBV3-1 (or the pseudogene TRBV3-2) and TRBJ1-6; D unresolved. The ends were cut back, 0 bases at V and 7 bases at J, with 10 bases in the middle. Looked up from germline, CDR1 is LGHDT and CDR2 is YNNKEL (reference sequence). The CDR3 runs 15 residues. The CDR3 loop is CASSQEGQWNSPLHF. As DNA, the CDR3 is TGTGCCAGCAGCCAAGAGGGCCAGTGGAATTCACCCCTCCACTTT.

This clone was detected only a few times. J is TRBJ2-3 and V is TRBV2, with TRBD2 identical over 7 bases. The CDR3 length is 14 residues. V trimming: 5 bases; J trimming: 1 base; junction bases outside the gene matches: 3. Germline CDR1 and CDR2: SNHLY and FYNNEI. In nucleotides, the CDR3 is TGTGCCAGCAGTCGGGCGGGGGGCACAGATACGCAGTATTTT. Its protein is CASSRAGGTDTQYF.

The CDR3 coding sequence is TGCGGCCCTGAGGCCCACAATGAGCAGTTCTTC. Its protein is CGPEAHNEQFF. The V gene is TRBV20-1, the J gene TRBJ2-1, with D unresolved. This CDR3 spans 11 amino acids. The germline V gene has CDR1 DFQATT and CDR2 SNEGSKA (reference sequence).

The CDR3 sequence is CASSFLLSGELFF. The CDR3 nucleotides read TGTGCCAGCAGTTTTCTCCTTTCCGGGGAGCTGTTTTTT. The V call is TRBV27, the J call TRBJ2-2; D remains ambiguous. This CDR3 has 13 amino acids. V was clipped by 3 bases and J by 6 bases, with 8 bases between them. CDR1 is MNHEY and CDR2 is SMNVEV in the germline V gene (reference sequence).

V usage is TRBV5-4 and J usage is TRBJ2-5; no definite D call. The CDR3 runs 16 residues. From germline, CDR1 is SGHNT and CDR2 YYREEE (reference sequence). V lost 0 bases and J lost 5, with 17 bases in between. This CDR3 reads CASSLVESSIRETQYF. CDR3 DNA: TGTGCCAGCAGCTTGGTAGAGTCAAGCATTCGGGAGACCCAGTACTTC.

The chain is built from TRBV28 and TRBJ1-6; maybe TRBD1 (6 bases). This CDR3 is 14 amino acids long. V gave up 4 bases and J gave up 9 bases, with 13 bases separating them. Germline V gene lookup returns CDR1 MDHEN and CDR2 SYDVKM. The CDR3 loop is CASSYRVPVSPLHF. CDR3 DNA: TGTGCCAGCAGTTACAGGGTTCCTGTTTCACCCCTCCACTTT.

This clone was recorded only once. The rearrangement uses TRBV6-5 and TRBJ2-7; no clear D gene. This CDR3 has 13 amino acids. V lost 7 bases and J lost 6, with 16 bases in between. Germline V lookup: CDR1 MNHEY, CDR2 SVGAGI. DNA for the CDR3: TGTGCCAGCACCCAGGAAAAACTGGGCGAGCAGTACTTC. It translates to CASTQEKLGEQYF.

The chain carries TRBV10-3 and TRBJ2-2, with TRBD2 as a possible D gene (6 bases). CDR3 length equals 15 residues. CDR1 and CDR2 (germline): ENHRY, SYGVKD. The germline V and J ends were trimmed by 8 bases and 4 bases, with 17 bases remaining between them. The CDR3 nucleotides read TGTGCCATCCAGGGTCGCGGGATGGGCACCGGGGAGCTGTTTTTT. This gives the protein CAIQGRGMGTGELFF.

The genes are TRBV7-3 and TRBJ2-3; D might be TRBD2 (7 bases). V was trimmed by 3 bases and J by 3 bases, leaving 19 bases between them. The CDR3 covers 17 residues. Germline V gene sequence: CDR1 SGHTA, CDR2 FQGTGA. Written as DNA, the CDR3 is TGTGCCAGCAGCTTGGATGGGGGCGGGAGTCCGACAGATACGCAGTATTTT. This gives the protein CASSLDGGGSPTDTQYF.

The CDR3 loop is CASSQDLMGAYTIYF. The CDR3 nucleotides are TGCGCCAGCAGCCAAGATCTGATGGGGGCCTACACCATATATTTT. The chain uses TRBV4-1 and TRBJ1-3; D may be TRBD1 (6 bases). Per germline, CDR1 MGHRA and CDR2 YSYEKL. The V and J ends lost 0 bases and 8 bases respectively, with 14 bases between them. This CDR3 is 15 amino acids long.

The chain combines TRBV29-1 with TRBJ1-2; D is perhaps TRBD1 (5 bases). Trimming took 3 bases from V and 0 from J, leaving 14 bases between them. Germline V lookup: CDR1 SQVTM, CDR2 ANQGSEA. The CDR3 covers 15 residues. This CDR3 reads CSVDGGREANYGYTF. CDR3 bases: TGCAGCGTTGACGGGGGACGGGAAGCTAACTATGGCTACACCTTC. Supplemented by reference TRBV29-1 and TRBJ1-2, the full variable domain reads SAVISQKPSRDICQRGTSLTIQCQVDSQVTMMFWYRQQPGQSLTLIATANQGSEATYESGFVIDKFPISRPNLTFSTLTVSNMSPEDSSIYLCSVDGGREANYGYTFGSGTRLTVV.

This sequence joins TRBV5-6 and TRBJ1-4; D possibly corresponds to TRBD1 (5 bases). This CDR3 spans 15 amino acids. Between the trimmed V and J ends, which lost 0 bases and 1 base, there was a span of 7 bases. Germline values: CDR1 SGHDT, CDR2 YYEEEE. DNA for the CDR3: TGTGCCAGCAGCTTGGGACAGTTAACTAATGAAAAACTGTTTTTT. It is translated as CASSLGQLTNEKLFF.

The chain links TRBV6-6 to TRBJ1-5, with a possible D match to TRBD1 (6 bases). This CDR3 has 16 amino acids. CDR1 MNHNY and CDR2 SVGAGI come from the germline V gene (reference sequence). Deletions cut 7 bases from V and 0 bases from J, with 16 bases between. CDR3 sequence: CASTPRGGHSNQPQHF. CDR3 coding DNA: TGTGCCAGCACCCCTCGGGGGGGGCATAGCAATCAGCCCCAGCATTTT.

This chain links TRBV30 with TRBJ2-3; TRBD2 matches at 16 bases. Unmatched junction bases numbered 11, after V lost 1 base and J lost 1 base. Germline lookup yields CDR1 GTSNPN and CDR2 SVGIG (reference sequence). This CDR3 spans 20 amino acids. The DNA of the CDR3 is TGTGCCTGGAGTGACAGACCGGGACTAGCGGGAGGGCCGGGCACAGATACGCAGTATTTT. Residues: CAWSDRPGLAGGPGTDTQYF.

This clone was detected only a few times. The chain employs TRBV5-1 and TRBJ1-4, with TRBD1 matching over 8 bases. The CDR3 has 12 residues. Germline trimming cut 4 bases from V and 10 bases from J; bases unmatched to any gene: 3. Germline CDR1 SGHRS, CDR2 YFSETQ. CDR3 residues: CASSPDRGKLFF. CDR3 bases: TGCGCCAGCAGCCCCGACAGGGGAAAACTGTTTTTT.

The CDR3 loop is CASSQGGGWSNQPQHF. In nucleotides, the CDR3 is TGTGCCAGCAGCCAAGGGGGGGGCTGGAGCAATCAGCCCCAGCATTTT. The genes are TRBV3-1 (or the pseudogene TRBV3-2) and TRBJ1-5; the D gene is possibly TRBD1 (6 bases). From germline, CDR1 is LGHDT and CDR2 YNNKEL (reference sequence). V lost 1 base to trimming and J lost 1 base, with 11 bases between them. There are 16 residues in the CDR3.